This entry is about one T cell receptor beta chain. This sample stems from a study of blood T cell repertoires in COVID-19. Study background: Whether acute or convalescent, the COVID-19 samples came from the United States, Italy and Spain. T cells, B-cell-depleted T cells, or PBMCs provided the cDNA or gDNA that served as material.

Per the study methods: Nucleated cell number was recorded as an estimate derived from reference gene primer amplification. Clones were sequenced by immunoSEQ multiplex PCR, and TCRdb holds only the in-frame ones, with some missing. For V, J and clone size, that table is used; D and trimming come from the DNA. The sample consists of around 130,000 clones, about 90% of them appearing once. This CDR3 is built from 13 residues. V lost 8 bases and J 4 bases, leaving 15 bases between the germline ends. Germline CDR1 and CDR2: SNHLY and FYNNEI. The receptor was isolated from a woman between 55 and 75 years old with acute or convalescent COVID-19. J is TRBJ2-7 and V is TRBV2; D gene uncertain. The sequenced sample consisted of peripheral blood. The CDR3 DNA reads as TGTGCCAGCCGTCCAGATCGCCGATACGAGCAGTACTTC. Residues: CASRPDRRYEQYF.